These T cell receptor beta chains were read from a single sample in a study of cytomegalovirus exposure and HLA in healthy donors. Libraries were prepared by immunoSEQ multiplex PCR; TCRdb keeps only in-frame clonotypes and omits some of them. Of 200,000 or so clones detected, 70% to 90% appear once; the ten largest clones hold around 2.1%. Sequenced material: PBMCs. The receptor source for this set is a woman under 30 in good health and CMV-seropositive. Each CDR3 is given with its conserved first and last residue. The D gene is left open where the match is weak. Clone size is not always given. Where it is, it says once, few, many or a class for expanded clones.

- | TRBJ2-1 | TRBV2 | few | CATLTGGANEQFF | TGTGCCACCCTTACAGGGGGGGCGAATGAGCAGTTCTTC
- | TRBJ2-7 | TRBV6-6 | few | CASRTDGGAINEQYF | TGTGCCAGCAGAACGGATGGGGGGGCGATAAACGAGCAGTACTTC
TRBD2 | TRBJ2-3 | TRBV7-8 | - | CAGSFQRGATDTQYF | TGTGCCGGCAGCTTCCAGCGGGGGGCCACAGATACGCAGTATTTT
TRBD1 | TRBJ1-2 | TRBV5-3 | few | CARSWDRWSYGYTF | TGTGCCAGAAGTTGGGACAGGTGGAGCTATGGCTACACCTTC
- | TRBJ1-2 | TRBV7-2 | once | CASSPRGGIGYTF | TGTGCCAGCAGCCCGCGGGGGGGGATAGGCTACACCTTC
- | TRBJ1-4 | TRBV6-7 | - | CASSYGTGSREKLFF | TGTGCCAGCAGCTACGGCACAGGGTCACGGGAAAAACTGTTTTTT
- | TRBJ1-4 | TRBV29-1 | - | CSAGASTNEKLFF | TGCAGCGCGGGAGCCTCAACTAATGAAAAACTGTTTTTT
TRBD1 | TRBJ2-7 | TRBV7-2 | - | CASSTGTVQYEQYF | TGTGCCAGCAGCACCGGGACAGTGCAATACGAGCAGTACTTC
TRBD1 | TRBJ2-3 | TRBV5-1 | - | CASSIGQGADTQYF | TGCGCCAGCAGCATTGGACAGGGTGCAGATACGCAGTATTTT
- | TRBJ2-1 | TRBV9 | - | CASSLNGGWLDEQFF | TGTGCCAGCAGCCTCAATGGGGGGTGGTTGGATGAGCAGTTCTTC
TRBD1 | TRBJ1-6 | TRBV6-1 | - | CASGDRENSPLHF | TGTGCCAGCGGGGACAGGGAAAATTCACCCCTCCACTTT
TRBD2 | TRBJ2-1 | TRBV7-2 | - | CASSRSGGVNEQFF | TGTGCCAGCAGCCGTAGCGGGGGAGTCAATGAGCAGTTCTTC
- | TRBJ1-4 | TRBV5-1 | - | CASSLGWTDSEKLFF | TGCGCCAGCAGCTTGGGGTGGACAGACAGTGAAAAACTGTTTTTT
- | TRBJ2-2 | TRBV5-1 | once | CASSETTGLTTGELFF | TGCGCCAGCAGCGAGACGACAGGTCTTACCACCGGGGAGCTGTTTTTT
- | TRBJ1-5 | TRBV30 | - | CAWSKGVSQPQHF | TGTGCCTGGAGCAAAGGGGTATCCCAGCCCCAGCATTTT
TRBD2 | TRBJ2-5 | TRBV28 | once | CASSGLAGGSETQYF | TGTGCCAGCAGTGGACTAGCGGGGGGTTCGGAGACCCAGTACTTC